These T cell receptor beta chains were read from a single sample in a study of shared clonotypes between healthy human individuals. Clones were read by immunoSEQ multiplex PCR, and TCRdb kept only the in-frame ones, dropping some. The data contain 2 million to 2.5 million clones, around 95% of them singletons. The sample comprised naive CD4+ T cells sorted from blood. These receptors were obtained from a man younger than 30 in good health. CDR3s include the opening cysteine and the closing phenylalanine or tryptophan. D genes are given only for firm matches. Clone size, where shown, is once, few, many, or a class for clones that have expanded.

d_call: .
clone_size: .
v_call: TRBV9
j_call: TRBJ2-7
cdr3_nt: TGTGCCAGCAGCGTAGGCCTGGGAGCTTACGAGCAGTACTTC
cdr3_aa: CASSVGLGAYEQYF

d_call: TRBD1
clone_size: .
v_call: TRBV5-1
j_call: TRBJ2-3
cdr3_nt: TGCGCCAGCAGAAGCGCCGGGACAGGGGGAACAGATACGCAGTATTTT
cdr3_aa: CASRSAGTGGTDTQYF

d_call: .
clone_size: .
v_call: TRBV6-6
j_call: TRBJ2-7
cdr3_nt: TGTGCCAGCAGTAAGGTAACAGGGAAATACGAGCAGTACTTC
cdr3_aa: CASSKVTGKYEQYF

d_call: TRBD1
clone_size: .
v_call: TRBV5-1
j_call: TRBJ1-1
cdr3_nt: TGCGCCAGCTGGGACAGGACCGGCACTGAAGCTTTCTTT
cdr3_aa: CASWDRTGTEAFF

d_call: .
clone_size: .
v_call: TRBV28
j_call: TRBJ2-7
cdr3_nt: TGTGCCAGCAGTTTCGAAGGCTACGAGCAGTACTTC
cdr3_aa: CASSFEGYEQYF

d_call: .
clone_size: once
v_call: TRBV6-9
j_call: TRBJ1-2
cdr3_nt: TGTGCCAGCAGTTACCATGACAGTCGTAGTGATGGCTACACCTTC
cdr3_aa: CASSYHDSRSDGYTF

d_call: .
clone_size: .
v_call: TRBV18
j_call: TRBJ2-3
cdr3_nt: TGTGCCAGCTCACCACCGATGGGAGCGTACACAGATACGCAGTATTTT
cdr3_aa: CASSPPMGAYTDTQYF

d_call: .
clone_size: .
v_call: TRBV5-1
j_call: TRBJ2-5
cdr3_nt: TGCGCCAGCAGCCCCGGAGGCAGGGGGGTTGCAGAGACCCAGTACTTC
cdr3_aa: CASSPGGRGVAETQYF

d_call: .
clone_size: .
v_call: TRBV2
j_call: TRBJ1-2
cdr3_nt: TGTGCCAGCAGTGAATTATCAACGGGGTATGGCTACACCTTC
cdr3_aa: CASSELSTGYGYTF

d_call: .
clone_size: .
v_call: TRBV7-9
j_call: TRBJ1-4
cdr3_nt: TGTGCCAGCAGCTTAGGTGCCGTAGGGGAAAAACTGTTTTTT
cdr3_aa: CASSLGAVGEKLFF

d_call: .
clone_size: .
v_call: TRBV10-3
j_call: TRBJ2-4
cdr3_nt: TGTGCCATCAGTGAGCGGGATTCTTCTGCCAGTCAGTACTTC
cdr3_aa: CAISERDSSASQYF

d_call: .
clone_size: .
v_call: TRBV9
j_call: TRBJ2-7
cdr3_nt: TGTGCCACCAGCGGGGGGGACAGGGCAACCTACGAGCAGTACTTC
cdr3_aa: CATSGGDRATYEQYF

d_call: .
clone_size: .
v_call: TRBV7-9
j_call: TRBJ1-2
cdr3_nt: TGTGCCAGCAGCTCTACAGGGCTCGCCTATGGCTACACCTTC
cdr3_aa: CASSSTGLAYGYTF

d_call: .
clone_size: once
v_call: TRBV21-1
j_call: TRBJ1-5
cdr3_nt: TGTGCCAGCAGCCCTCCCGGAGCATACCAGCCCCAGCATTTT
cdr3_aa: CASSPPGAYQPQHF

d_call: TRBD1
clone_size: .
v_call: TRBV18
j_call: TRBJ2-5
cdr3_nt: TGTGCCAGCTCACCATTGACAGGGGCTCAGAGGGAGACCCAGTACTTC
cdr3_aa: CASSPLTGAQRETQYF

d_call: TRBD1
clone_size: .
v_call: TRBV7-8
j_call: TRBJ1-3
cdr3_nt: TGTGCCAGCAGCATGACAGGGACAGGAAACACCATATATTTT
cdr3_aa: CASSMTGTGNTIYF

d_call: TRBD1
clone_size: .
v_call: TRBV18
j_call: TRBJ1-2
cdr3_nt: TGTGCCAGCTCACCCACCGGGACAGACTATGGCTACACCTTC
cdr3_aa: CASSPTGTDYGYTF

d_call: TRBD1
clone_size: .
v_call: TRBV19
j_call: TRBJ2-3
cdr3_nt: TGTGCCAGTAGTATGAGGGACAGGGTGAAGAGTGAGCAGTATTTT
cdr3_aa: CASSMRDRVKSEQYF

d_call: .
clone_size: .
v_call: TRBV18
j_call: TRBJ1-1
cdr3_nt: TGTGCCAGCTCACCAAGGAACATCCACACTGAAGCTTTCTTT
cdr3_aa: CASSPRNIHTEAFF

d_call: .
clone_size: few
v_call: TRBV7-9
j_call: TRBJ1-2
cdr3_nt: TGTGCCAGCAACGTCCAGGGTGGCTACACCTTC
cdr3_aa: CASNVQGGYTF

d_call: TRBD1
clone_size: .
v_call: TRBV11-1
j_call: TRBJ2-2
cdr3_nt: TGTGCCAGCAGCTTCTCCGGGACAGGGAACACCGGGGAGCTGTTTTTT
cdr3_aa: CASSFSGTGNTGELFF

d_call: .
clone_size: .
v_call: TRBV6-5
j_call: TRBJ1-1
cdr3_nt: TGTGCCAGCAGCCCCCGCAGGGCGAACACTGAAGCTTTCTTT
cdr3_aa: CASSPRRANTEAFF

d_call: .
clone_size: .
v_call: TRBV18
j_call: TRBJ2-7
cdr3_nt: TGTGCCAGCTCACCAAGGACCTACGAGCAGTACTTC
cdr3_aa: CASSPRTYEQYF

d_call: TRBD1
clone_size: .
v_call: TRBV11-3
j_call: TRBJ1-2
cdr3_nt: TGTGCCAGCAGCGCCCGACAGGGGTTAGGCTACACCTTC
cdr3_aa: CASSARQGLGYTF

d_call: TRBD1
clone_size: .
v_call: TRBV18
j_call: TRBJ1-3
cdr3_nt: TGTGCCAGCTCACCAAGTCGAGACAGGGGAGCTGGAAACACCATATATTTT
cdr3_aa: CASSPSRDRGAGNTIYF

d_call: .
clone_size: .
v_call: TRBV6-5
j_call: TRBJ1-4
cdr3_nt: TGTGCCAGCAGTTTATCTGGGGCTGATGAAAAACTGTTTTTT
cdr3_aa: CASSLSGADEKLFF

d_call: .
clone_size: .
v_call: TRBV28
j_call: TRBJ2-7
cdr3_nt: TGTGCCAGCAGAGGACAAGACGAGCAGTACTTC
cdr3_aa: CASRGQDEQYF

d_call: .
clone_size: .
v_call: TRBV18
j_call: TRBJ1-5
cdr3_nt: TGTGCCAGCTCACTGGATGTCAATCAGCCCCAGCATTTT
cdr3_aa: CASSLDVNQPQHF

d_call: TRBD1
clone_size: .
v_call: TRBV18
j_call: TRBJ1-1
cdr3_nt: TGTGCCAGCTCACTAACGACAGGGGAGGTGAACACTGAAGCTTTCTTT
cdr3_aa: CASSLTTGEVNTEAFF

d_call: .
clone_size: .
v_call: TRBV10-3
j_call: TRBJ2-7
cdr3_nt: TGTGCCATCAGTGATGGAAACGAGCAGTACTTC
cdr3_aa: CAISDGNEQYF

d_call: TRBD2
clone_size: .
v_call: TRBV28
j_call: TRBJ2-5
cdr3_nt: TGTGCCAGCAGTCTAGGGGGACTAGCGGCTCAAGAGACCCAGTACTTC
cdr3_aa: CASSLGGLAAQETQYF

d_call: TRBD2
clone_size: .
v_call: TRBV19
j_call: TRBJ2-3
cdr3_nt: TGTGCCAGTAGTACTGAGCGGGAGAGCACAGATACGCAGTATTTT
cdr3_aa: CASSTERESTDTQYF

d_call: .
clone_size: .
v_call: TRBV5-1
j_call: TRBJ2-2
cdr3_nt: TGCGCCAGCAGCTTGATGGCTCCCGTTGTGAGCGGGGAGCTGTTTTTT
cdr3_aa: CASSLMAPVVSGELFF

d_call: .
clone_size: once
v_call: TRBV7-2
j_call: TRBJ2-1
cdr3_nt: TGTGCCAGCAGCCTGGGGACGGCACCCTACAATGAGCAGTTCTTC
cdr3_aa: CASSLGTAPYNEQFF

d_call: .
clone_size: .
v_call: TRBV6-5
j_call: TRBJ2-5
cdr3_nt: TGTGCCAGCAGTTACTCTCGTCTAGAGACCCAGTACTTC
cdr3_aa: CASSYSRLETQYF

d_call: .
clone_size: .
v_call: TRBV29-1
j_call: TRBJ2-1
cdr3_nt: TGCAGCGTTGAAGGAGGCCCCCCCTCCTACAATGAGCAGTTCTTC
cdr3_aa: CSVEGGPPSYNEQFF

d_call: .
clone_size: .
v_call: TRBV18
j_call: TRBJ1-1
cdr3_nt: TGTGCCAGCTCACCATCAGGTGCAGGGAGGGTAAACGCTGAAGCTTTCTTT
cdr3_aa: CASSPSGAGRVNAEAFF

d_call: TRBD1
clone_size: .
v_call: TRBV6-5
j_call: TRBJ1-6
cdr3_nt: TGTGCCAGCAGGGGAGGACAGGGATATAATTCACCCCTCCACTTT
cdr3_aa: CASRGGQGYNSPLHF

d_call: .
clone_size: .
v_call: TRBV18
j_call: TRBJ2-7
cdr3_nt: TGTGCCAGCTCACCAAGGGCTACGGAGCAGTACTTC
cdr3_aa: CASSPRATEQYF

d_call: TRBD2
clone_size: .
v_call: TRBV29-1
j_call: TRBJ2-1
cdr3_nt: TGCAGCGTTGAAGACGGACTAGCGGGAGTATTCTACGAGCAGTTCTTC
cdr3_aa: CSVEDGLAGVFYEQFF

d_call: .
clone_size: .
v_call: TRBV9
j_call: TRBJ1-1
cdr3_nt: TGTGCCAGCAGCCCCCGAGCAGGGAGTGTCACTGAAGCTTTCTTT
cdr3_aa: CASSPRAGSVTEAFF

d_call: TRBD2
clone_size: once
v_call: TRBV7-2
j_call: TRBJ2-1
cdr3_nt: TGTGCCAGCAGCACGCCGGGACTAGCGGGGGGCAGGTATCTGTTCTTC
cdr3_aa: CASSTPGLAGGRYLFF

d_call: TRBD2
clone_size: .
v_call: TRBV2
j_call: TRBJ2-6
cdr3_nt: TGTGCCAGCAGCGATGGGAGGGATACCGGGGCCAACGTCCTGACTTTC
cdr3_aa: CASSDGRDTGANVLTF

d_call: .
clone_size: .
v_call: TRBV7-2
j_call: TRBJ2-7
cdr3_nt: TGTGCCAGCAGCCCATCGACTTTTTTCTACGAGCAGTACTTC
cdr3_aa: CASSPSTFFYEQYF

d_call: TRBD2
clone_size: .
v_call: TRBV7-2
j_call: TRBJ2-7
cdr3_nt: TGTGCCAGCAGCTTAGTCGGGACTACGATCTACGAGCAGTACTTC
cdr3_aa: CASSLVGTTIYEQYF

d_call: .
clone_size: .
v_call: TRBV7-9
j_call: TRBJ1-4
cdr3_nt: TGTGCCAGCAGCTTAGGGTCGGGGAATAATGAAAAACTGTTTTTT
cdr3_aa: CASSLGSGNNEKLFF

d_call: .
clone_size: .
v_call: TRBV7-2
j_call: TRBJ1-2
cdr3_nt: TGTGCCAGCAGCTTAGCGGGCTGGGCTACTAACTATGGCTACACCTTC
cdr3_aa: CASSLAGWATNYGYTF

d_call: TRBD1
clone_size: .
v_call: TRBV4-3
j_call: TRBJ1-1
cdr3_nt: TGCGCCAGCAGCCAAGAGACAGGGATGAACACTGAAGCTTTCTTT
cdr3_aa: CASSQETGMNTEAFF

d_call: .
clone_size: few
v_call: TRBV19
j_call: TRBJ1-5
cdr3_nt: TGTGCCAGTAGTATACAGGGTGGGCAGCCCCAGCATTTT
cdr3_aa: CASSIQGGQPQHF

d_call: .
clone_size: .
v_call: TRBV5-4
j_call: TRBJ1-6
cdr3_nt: TGTGCCAGCAGCTTGGACCGCAATTCACCCCTCCACTTT
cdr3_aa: CASSLDRNSPLHF

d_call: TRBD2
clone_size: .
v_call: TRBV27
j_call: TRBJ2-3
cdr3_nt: TGTGCCAGCAGTTTATTAAGCGGGGGTACAGATACGCAGTATTTT
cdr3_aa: CASSLLSGGTDTQYF

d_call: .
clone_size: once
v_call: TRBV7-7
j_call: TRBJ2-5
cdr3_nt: TGTGCTAGCAGCTTGTATCTTAGCGGCCGGAGTGGAGAGACCCAGTACTTC
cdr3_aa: CASSLYLSGRSGETQYF

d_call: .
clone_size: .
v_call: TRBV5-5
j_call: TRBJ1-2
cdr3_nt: TGTGCCAGCCAGCTTGGGGGACCTAACTATGGCTACACCTTC
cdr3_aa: CASQLGGPNYGYTF

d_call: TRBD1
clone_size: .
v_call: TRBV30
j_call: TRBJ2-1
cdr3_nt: TGTGCCTGGAGTGTGAGGGGACAGGGACGGGGCAATGAGCAGTTCTTC
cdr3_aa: CAWSVRGQGRGNEQFF

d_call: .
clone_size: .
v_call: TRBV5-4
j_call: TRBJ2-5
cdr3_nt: TGTGCCAGCAGCTTGGGTCAAGTAACCCAAGAGACCCAGTACTTC
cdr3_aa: CASSLGQVTQETQYF

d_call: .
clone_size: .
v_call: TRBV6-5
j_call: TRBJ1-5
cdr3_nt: TGTGCCAGCAGTCCCATGGGGGCCAATCAGCCCCAGCATTTT
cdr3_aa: CASSPMGANQPQHF

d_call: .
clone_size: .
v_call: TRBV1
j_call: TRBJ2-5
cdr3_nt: TGCACCAGCAGCCAAGTGGGCCAGGAGCGGGGGGCCGGGGAGACCCAGTACTTC
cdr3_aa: CTSSQVGQERGAGETQYF